The 18 T cell receptor beta chains reported below all come from one sample, sequenced in a study of blood T cell repertoires in COVID-19. Assay used: immunoSEQ multiplex PCR; TCRdb lists only in-frame clones, some missing. The data show around 280,000 clones, about 83% seen once. Sequencing was performed on PBMCs or T cells enriched from blood (not recorded which). All receptors derive from a middle-aged woman who had recovered from COVID-19.

This chain connects TRBV15 to TRBJ2-5; a weak D match, TRBD2 (6 bases). Germline lookup yields CDR1 LNHNV and CDR2 YYDKDF (reference sequence). This CDR3 comprises 16 residues. The ends were cut back, 3 bases at V and 5 bases at J, with 19 bases in the middle. The CDR3 spells CATSSEPGIRGETQYF. For the CDR3, the DNA is TGTGCCACCAGCAGCGAACCCGGGATACGGGGGGAGACCCAGTACTTC.

The chain has TRBV11-2 and TRBJ2-7, with 8 nucleotides matching TRBD1. Germline-derived CDR1 and CDR2 are SGHAT and FQNNGV. With V trimmed by 1 base and J by 2 bases, 13 bases remained unmatched. CDR3 length equals 18 residues. The CDR3 spells CASSLGVTNRGETYEQYF. DNA for the CDR3: TGTGCCAGCAGCTTAGGCGTCACGAACAGGGGGGAGACCTACGAGCAGTACTTC.

The chain couples TRBV5-1 to TRBJ2-7; 9 nucleotides match TRBD1. The V gene end was trimmed by 4 bases and the J gene end by 5 bases; junction bases not matched to a gene: 7. The germline V gene has CDR1 SGHRS and CDR2 YFSETQ. There are 14 residues in the CDR3. CDR3 sequence (DNA): TGCGCCAGCAGCCAGGGACAGGGCGCCAACGAGCAGTACTTC. Protein product: CASSQGQGANEQYF.

This clone was observed once. V gene TRBV18 combines with J gene TRBJ2-1, with D perhaps matching TRBD2 (6 bases). The CDR3 extends over 16 amino acids. The V and J ends lost 3 bases and 3 bases respectively, with 15 bases between them. The germline V gene encodes CDR1 KGHSH and CDR2 LQKENI. The CDR3 loop is CASSPLLAGNYNEQFF. Here the CDR3 DNA reads TGTGCCAGCTCACCCCTACTTGCGGGGAACTACAATGAGCAGTTCTTC.

In this sample, this clone turned up a few times. This chain joins TRBV7-9 and TRBJ2-3; D not resolved. The CDR3 has 13 amino acids. The germline V and J ends were trimmed by 0 bases and 5 bases, with 6 bases remaining between them. Germline V gene data show CDR1 as SEHNR and CDR2 as FQNEAQ (reference sequence). The CDR3 protein is CASSLASGDTQYF. The DNA for the CDR3 is TGTGCCAGCAGCTTAGCGTCGGGAGATACGCAGTATTTT.

This clone came up a few times. V usage is TRBV11-2 and J usage is TRBJ1-2; TRBD1 matches at 7 bases. The germline CDR1 and CDR2 sequences are SGHAT and FQNNGV. The CDR3 spans 13 residues. The junction had 8 bases not matched to a gene; V was cut back by 6 bases and J by 7 bases. CDR3 in DNA: TGTGCCAGCAGACAGGGGAAATCGGGTGGCTACACCTTC. It yields the protein CASRQGKSGGYTF.

The chain employs TRBV18 and TRBJ1-5; a weak D match, TRBD1 (5 bases). V was cut by 0 bases and J by 7 bases, with 10 bases left in between. The CDR3 covers 14 residues. Germline V CDR1 and CDR2: KGHSH, LQKENI. For the CDR3, the DNA is TGTGCCAGCTCACCACCGGGGCCCGCACAGCCCCAGCATTTT. Protein sequence: CASSPPGPAQPQHF.

This clone turned up a few times. The chain recombines TRBV7-3 with TRBJ2-1, with TRBD1 identical over 7 bases. J gave up 5 bases and V 6 bases, and 7 bases lay outside the gene matches. This CDR3 contains 14 residues. Germline CDR1 and CDR2: SGHTA and FQGTGA. The CDR3 sequence: CASSSDRLNNEQFF. CDR3 bases: TGTGCCAGCAGTTCGGACAGGCTGAACAATGAGCAGTTCTTC.

The chain is built from TRBV15 and TRBJ2-7, with TRBD2 identical over 13 bases. This CDR3 contains 15 residues. Germline loops: CDR1 LNHNV, CDR2 YYDKDF (reference sequence). Germline trimming cut 3 bases from V and 3 bases from J; bases unmatched to any gene: 2. CDR3 nucleotides: TGTGCCACCAGCAGGGGGACTAGCGGGATCTACGAGCAGTACTTC. This sequence encodes CATSRGTSGIYEQYF.

The CDR3 reads CASGTGLSTEAFF. The CDR3 region has the DNA TGCGCCAGCGGTACAGGGCTATCCACTGAAGCTTTCTTT. V usage is TRBV4-3 and J usage is TRBJ1-1; TRBD1 is a possible D gene (6 bases). Trimming took off 8 bases at V and 4 bases at J, with 14 bases between the two ends. The CDR3 has 13 amino acids. Germline CDR1 reads LGHNA; CDR2 reads YSLEER.

The chain couples TRBV6-5 to TRBJ2-3, with D unclear. There are 12 residues in the CDR3. CDR1 and CDR2 (germline): MNHEY, SVGAGI. V was clipped by 4 bases and J by 0 bases, with 2 bases between them. DNA for the CDR3: TGTGCCAGCAGTTCTAGCACAGATACGCAGTATTTT. It codes for CASSSSTDTQYF.

This clone appeared a single time. This rearrangement joins TRBV28 to TRBJ1-5; D not resolved. The germline gives CDR1 MDHEN, CDR2 SYDVKM. Trimming took off 7 bases at V and 5 bases at J, with 15 bases between the two ends. The CDR3 has 14 residues. In nucleotides, the CDR3 is TGTGCCAGCATAAGCGGAGGGAACCATCAGCCCCAGCATTTT. Translating it yields CASISGGNHQPQHF.

The CDR3 DNA is TGTGCCAGCCAACCCTCACGACAGATGGGTTATGGCTACACCTTC. Translating it yields CASQPSRQMGYGYTF. This chain links TRBV27 with TRBJ1-2, with a possible D match to TRBD1 (5 bases). Trimming shortened V by 8 bases and J by 5 bases, and 21 bases separated the two germline ends. Germline lookup yields CDR1 MNHEY and CDR2 SMNVEV (reference sequence). There are 15 residues in the CDR3.

As regards this clone: Other DNA variants within this sample encode the same CDR3. The chain links TRBV7-8 to TRBJ1-2; possible D gene TRBD1, 5 bases. With 1 base removed from V and 3 bases from J, the gap between germline ends came to 6 bases. The CDR3 is made up of 13 amino acids. Germline V gene data show CDR1 as SGHVS and CDR2 as FQNEAQ. CDR3 nucleotides: TGTGCCAGCAGCTTAGGGGGCGACTATGGCTACACCTTC. It yields the protein CASSLGGDYGYTF.

The chain links TRBV20-1 to TRBJ2-1, with 8 bases matching TRBD1. The CDR3 spans 13 residues. CDR1 is DFQATT and CDR2 is SNEGSKA in the germline V gene (reference sequence). The J segment lost 7 bases and the V segment lost 4 bases, leaving 6 bases of the junction unmatched. Here the CDR3 reads CSATDRGFNEQFF. Written as DNA, the CDR3 is TGCAGTGCTACTGACAGGGGTTTTAATGAGCAGTTCTTC.

The V and J genes are TRBV28 and TRBJ1-5, with TRBD1 matching over 9 bases. Per germline, CDR1 MDHEN and CDR2 SYDVKM. V lost 3 bases and J lost 7; bases outside the gene matches: 10. This CDR3 comprises 16 residues. In DNA form, the CDR3 reads TGTGCCAGCAGTTTTGTCCCGGGACAGGGAATGCAGCCCCAGCATTTT. This encodes CASSFVPGQGMQPQHF.

The chain carries TRBV6-6 and TRBJ2-4; TRBD2 matches at 9 bases. Germline-derived CDR1 and CDR2 are MNHNY and SVGAGI (reference sequence). Unmatched junction bases numbered 3, after V lost 6 bases and J lost 0 bases. The CDR3 sequence is 15 residues long. CDR3 DNA: TGTGCCAGCAGCCCGACTAGCGGAGCCAAAAACATTCAGTACTTC. Residues: CASSPTSGAKNIQYF.

This chain links TRBV5-1 with TRBJ2-3; no firm D call. The CDR3 loop spans 15 amino acids. CDR1 SGHRS and CDR2 YFSETQ come from the germline V gene. Trimming shortened V by 0 bases and J by 2 bases, and 10 bases separated the two germline ends. CDR3 DNA sequence: TGCGCCAGCAGCTTGGAGATAGCCTCCACAGATACGCAGTATTTT. Residues: CASSLEIASTDTQYF.